This TCR beta chain is drawn from a study of blood T cell repertoires in COVID-19. Trimming pared 2 bases from V and 6 bases from J, leaving 16 bases between. From germline, CDR1 is GTSNPN and CDR2 SVGIG (reference sequence). This CDR3 contains 14 residues. Original processing notes: Amplification with reference gene primers provided the estimates of nucleated cell counts. Generated by immunoSEQ multiplex PCR, the TCRdb table keeps only in-frame clones and is missing some. V and J calls and clone size are those listed in that table; D and trimming were worked out from the DNA. The sample has 250,000 to 300,000 clones; roughly 86% are singletons. There are a few counts of this clone.

The receptor comes from a man younger than 30 with active or convalescent COVID-19. V and J are TRBV30 and TRBJ1-2; TRBD1 is a possible D gene (6 bases). The specimen was peripheral blood. The CDR3 DNA reads TGTGCCTGGAGTCTGTGGGGGCGGAATCATGGCTACACCTTC. As protein: CAWSLWGRNHGYTF.